A single sample gave rise to the 27 T cell receptor beta chains below, sequenced in a study of blood T cell repertoires in COVID-19 (dated by TCRdb to the early 2020s). The library relied on the immunoSEQ multiplex PCR assay. This is the immuneACCESS table as TCRdb keeps it, with only in-frame sequences that have V and J called. A part of the clones is gone; compared with another copy, unresolved V genes explain less than half, and the rest is unexplained. In all, the sample holds about 97,000 clones, and roughly nine tenths of those were seen once. The ten biggest clones cover 15% to 20% of the sample. Sequenced sample: peripheral blood. Receptors were obtained from a man aged 45 to 65 with acute or convalescent COVID-19.

The V and J genes are TRBV4-1 and TRBJ1-5, with D unresolved. Germline assignment: CDR1 MGHRA and CDR2 YSYEKL. The CDR3 contains 15 residues. With 4 bases removed from V and 9 bases from J, the gap between germline ends came to 19 bases. The CDR3 DNA is TGCGCCAGCAGCCCCCTTGAGGAGGGTTCTTGGCCCCAGCATTTT. The encoded protein is CASSPLEEGSWPQHF.

This rearrangement joins TRBV29-1 to TRBJ1-1; D is possibly TRBD1 (5 bases). The germline gives CDR1 SQVTM, CDR2 ANQGSEA. Trimming cost V 6 bases and J 4 bases, with 15 bases left between them. The CDR3 is made up of 13 amino acids. CDR3 in DNA: TGCAGCGTGGGGGTTGGGGGGGTCACTGAAGCTTTCTTT. Translated, it gives CSVGVGGVTEAFF.

The chain joins TRBV7-2 to TRBJ1-1; D is ambiguous. V lost 5 bases and J 3 bases, leaving 10 bases between the germline ends. Germline CDR1 reads SGHTA; CDR2 reads FQGNSA. The CDR3 has 13 residues. The CDR3 protein is CASSPAQHTEAFF. CDR3 DNA sequence: TGTGCCAGCAGCCCGGCACAGCACACTGAAGCTTTCTTT.

The genes are TRBV5-5 and TRBJ2-7; D might be TRBD2 (6 bases). Per the germline V gene, CDR1 is SGHKS and CDR2 is YYEKEE (reference sequence). Trimming removed 2 bases from V and 0 bases from J, with 12 bases in between. The CDR3 totals 15 residues. This CDR3 reads CASSLTGDSSYEQYF. The CDR3 DNA follows: TGTGCCAGCAGCTTAACGGGAGACAGCTCCTACGAGCAGTACTTC. Filled out from reference TRBV5-5 and TRBJ2-7, the complete variable domain reads DAGVTQSPTHLIKTRGQQVTLRCSPISGHKSVSWYQQVLGQGPQFIFQYYEKEERGRGNFPDRFSARQFPNYSSELNVNALLLGDSALYLCASSLTGDSSYEQYFGPGTRLTVT.

V usage is TRBV5-1 and J usage is TRBJ1-2; D call uncertain. The CDR3 has 13 residues. Germline V gives CDR1 SGHRS, CDR2 YFSETQ. The V end was cut by 4 bases, the J end by 4 bases, with 11 bases between. CDR3 nucleotide sequence: TGCGCCAGCAGCGCGGGTACGACCTATGGCTACACCTTC. Amino acid sequence: CASSAGTTYGYTF.

This clone was recorded only once. The rearrangement links TRBV25-1 to TRBJ1-6; tentatively, D is TRBD1 (5 bases). There are 15 residues in the CDR3. Germline CDR1 is MGHDK and CDR2 is SYGVNS. Trimming pared 5 bases from V and 14 bases from J, leaving 22 bases between. The CDR3 loop is CASSPPGSQFGSLHF. In DNA, the CDR3 is TGTGCCAGCAGTCCCCCAGGGTCACAATTCGGGTCCCTCCACTTT.

This clone appeared once. This chain links TRBV9 with TRBJ1-5; tentatively, D is TRBD1 (6 bases). The germline V gene has CDR1 SGDLS and CDR2 YYNGEE. CDR3 length: 16 amino acids. The V gene lost 1 base and the J gene lost 5 bases, with 16 bases spanning the gap. This CDR3 reads CASSVSPDSLHQPQHF. The CDR3 DNA sequence: TGTGCCAGCAGCGTAAGTCCGGACAGTTTACATCAGCCCCAGCATTTT.

V gene TRBV6-5 combines with J gene TRBJ1-2; D may be TRBD1 (5 bases). The ends were cut back, 6 bases at V and 7 bases at J, with 15 bases in the middle. CDR1 and CDR2 (germline): MNHEY, SVGAGI. This CDR3 spans 13 amino acids. CDR3 region: CASRTGGKGGYTF. The DNA for the CDR3 is TGTGCCAGCAGAACGGGGGGGAAGGGTGGCTACACCTTC.

This chain joins TRBV2 and TRBJ2-1; maybe TRBD1 (6 bases). This CDR3 region has 13 residues. V lost 3 bases and J 14 bases, leaving 17 bases between the germline ends. The germline CDR1 and CDR2 sequences are SNHLY and FYNNEI. CDR3 sequence reads: CASSDGIGQRKFF. CDR3 nucleotide sequence: TGTGCCAGCAGTGATGGAATTGGACAGAGAAAGTTCTTC.

The rearrangement links TRBV7-8 to TRBJ2-2, with 12 bases lining up with TRBD2. The CDR3 runs to 17 residues. In germline, CDR1 is SGHVS, CDR2 FQNEAQ. Trimming took 5 bases from V and 5 from J; bases not matched to a gene: 9. The CDR3 DNA follows: TGTGCCAGCAGCAGAACTAGCGGGGGGTCTCTAACCGGGGAGCTGTTTTTT. Translated: CASSRTSGGSLTGELFF.

The chain recombines TRBV14 with TRBJ2-6; unclear D gene. CDR3 size: 11 residues. CDR1 is SGHDN and CDR2 is FVKESK in the germline V gene. The V and J ends lost 4 bases and 14 bases respectively, with 9 bases between them. CDR3 in DNA: TGTGCCAGCAGCCGCGGCACGATCCTGACTTTC. This codes for CASSRGTILTF.

The V gene is TRBV12-3 or TRBV12-4, the J gene TRBJ1-6; perhaps TRBD1 as D (5 bases). The CDR3 contains 13 residues. Deletions cut 7 bases from V and 8 bases from J, with 12 bases between. The CDR3 protein is CASTPFRDSPLHF. The CDR3 DNA follows: TGTGCCAGCACCCCCTTCAGGGATTCACCCCTCCACTTT.

The V and J genes are TRBV6-5 and TRBJ1-2; 7 nucleotides agree with TRBD1. Germline CDR1 and CDR2: MNHEY and SVGAGI. This CDR3 has 15 amino acids. V dropped 5 bases and J dropped 4; count of bases not matched to a gene: 10. CDR3 protein: CASSIGRQGGYGYTF. The DNA for the CDR3 is TGTGCCAGCAGTATTGGGAGACAGGGCGGCTATGGCTACACCTTC.

This clone was seen a single time. This chain connects TRBV5-1 to TRBJ1-4, with a possible D match to TRBD1 (6 bases). Germline CDR1 and CDR2: SGHRS and YFSETQ. The V end was cut by 2 bases, the J end by 6 bases, with 17 bases between. The CDR3 loop spans 16 amino acids. The DNA for the CDR3 is TGCGCCAGCAGCTTAGGGGATGGGGGGGCGCATGAAAAACTGTTTTTT. It is translated as CASSLGDGGAHEKLFF.

The rearrangement links TRBV9 to TRBJ1-3, with D maybe TRBD1 (6 bases). Germline lookup yields CDR1 SGDLS and CDR2 YYNGEE. Deletions cut 4 bases from V and 0 bases from J, with 17 bases between. This CDR3 contains 17 residues. The CDR3 sequence is CASSKQGRRNSGNTIYF. The CDR3 DNA reads TGTGCCAGCAGCAAACAGGGACGGAGAAACTCTGGAAACACCATATATTTT. Based on the CDR3 plus reference TRBV9 and TRBJ1-3, the full variable domain is DSGVTQTPKHLITATGQRVTLRCSPRSGDLSVYWYQQSLDQGLQFLIQYYNGEERAKGNILERFSAQQFPDLHSELNLSSLELGDSALYFCASSKQGRRNSGNTIYFGEGSWLTVV.

DNA of the CDR3: TGCGCCAGCAGCCAAGATAGGAGGCAGAACACTGAAGCTTTCTTT. This sequence encodes CASSQDRRQNTEAFF. V usage is TRBV4-3 and J usage is TRBJ1-1; D is ambiguous. CDR1 is LGHNA, CDR2 YSLEER, per germline. V shed 0 bases and J shed 1 base, with 9 bases lying between them. There are 15 residues in the CDR3.

The J gene is TRBJ2-4, the V gene TRBV10-3; maybe TRBD1 (6 bases). Germline assignment: CDR1 ENHRY and CDR2 SYGVKD. V lost 5 bases and J lost 0, with 11 bases in between. The CDR3 sequence is 15 residues long. The CDR3 bases are TGTGCCATCAGTAACGACAGGATAGCCAAAAACATTCAGTACTTC. Its protein product is CAISNDRIAKNIQYF.

The chain uses TRBV21-1 and TRBJ2-7; the table's D call, TRBD1, was not checked against the DNA. TRBV21-1 is marked as a pseudogene. CDR3 length: 14 amino acids. CDR3 region: CASSKAASSYEQYF. In DNA form, the CDR3 reads TGTGCCAGCAGCAAAGCGGCCAGCTCCTACGAGCAGTACTTC.

This chain links TRBV6-2 or TRBV6-3 with TRBJ1-5; weak D call: TRBD1 (6 bases). The ends were cut back, 5 bases at V and 3 bases at J, with 11 bases in the middle. The CDR3 contains 14 residues. Germline V CDR1 and CDR2: MNHEY, SVGEGT. CDR3 sequence: CASSPRGSNQPQHF. In DNA form, the CDR3 reads TGTGCCAGCAGTCCCAGGGGTTCCAATCAGCCCCAGCATTTT.

V usage is TRBV18 and J usage is TRBJ2-1; D gene ambiguous. This CDR3 comprises 13 residues. Germline V gene lookup returns CDR1 KGHSH and CDR2 LQKENI. The V end lost 2 bases, the J end lost 5 bases, and 7 bases lay between the germline ends. CDR3 DNA sequence: TGTGCCAGCTCACCAACAGCCAACAATGAGCAGTTCTTC. Residues: CASSPTANNEQFF.

The CDR3: CASSPGQGDTGELFF. CDR3 in DNA: TGTGCCAGCAGCCCGGGACAGGGGGACACCGGGGAGCTGTTTTTT. V gene TRBV11-1 combines with J gene TRBJ2-2; 11 bases are shared with TRBD1. Per the germline V gene, CDR1 is SGHAT and CDR2 is FQDESV (reference sequence). The CDR3 sequence is 15 residues long. V shed 5 bases and J 3 bases; nucleotides not matched to a gene: 2.

The chain combines TRBV7-8 with TRBJ1-1; TRBD1 matches at 8 bases. The CDR3 totals 16 residues. CDR1 is SGHVS and CDR2 is FQNEAQ in the germline V gene. V lost 1 base to trimming and J lost 1 base; unmatched junction nucleotides: 5. The CDR3 is CASSLDRGRRNTEAFF. CDR3 DNA sequence: TGTGCCAGCAGCTTAGACAGGGGGAGGAGGAACACTGAAGCTTTCTTT. The full variable domain, in which reference TRBV7-8 and TRBJ1-1 provide the parts outside the CDR3, is GAGVSQSPRYKVAKRGQDVALRCDPISGHVSLFWYQQALGQGPEFLTYFQNEAQLDKSGLPSDRFFAERPEGSVSTLKIQRTQQEDSAVYLCASSLDRGRRNTEAFFGQGTRLTVV.

This chain links TRBV18 with TRBJ1-1; tentative D call: TRBD1 (6 bases). This CDR3 contains 14 residues. Germline-derived CDR1 and CDR2 are KGHSH and LQKENI. Trimming left V 6 bases short and J 5 bases short, with 16 bases between. The CDR3 here is CASSLPGGNTEAFF. Written as DNA, the CDR3 is TGTGCCAGCTCCCTCCCGGGGGGCAATACTGAAGCTTTCTTT.

This clone was recorded a few times. This chain joins TRBV7-6 and TRBJ2-5; D possibly corresponds to TRBD2 (6 bases). CDR3 length: 15 residues. Germline values: CDR1 SGHVS, CDR2 FNYEAQ. V gave up 1 base and J gave up 2 bases, with 11 bases separating them. CDR3 bases: TGTGCCAGCAGCTTAGGGCCGGGAGCTCAAGAGACCCAGTACTTC. Translated: CASSLGPGAQETQYF.

This clone was detected once. V gene TRBV6-5 combines with J gene TRBJ2-1; TRBD2 aligns across 8 bases. This CDR3 comprises 14 residues. Germline lookup yields CDR1 MNHEY and CDR2 SVGAGI. The V and J ends lost 2 bases and 3 bases, in that order; junction bases with no gene match: 0. CDR3 sequence: CASSYLAGYNEQFF. In DNA form, the CDR3 reads TGTGCCAGCAGTTACCTAGCGGGCTACAATGAGCAGTTCTTC.

This chain joins TRBV2 and TRBJ1-5; 7 bases line up with TRBD1. The V and J ends lost 8 bases and 0 bases, in that order; junction bases with no gene match: 4. Germline V gene data show CDR1 as SNHLY and CDR2 as FYNNEI. The CDR3 has 14 amino acids. This CDR3 reads CASRGTDSNQPQHF. CDR3 DNA: TGTGCCAGCCGGGGGACAGATAGCAATCAGCCCCAGCATTTT.

This clone was found once. The chain uses TRBV6-5 and TRBJ2-7; the D gene is possibly TRBD2 (6 bases). The CDR3 runs 12 residues. Germline CDR1 MNHEY, CDR2 SVGAGI. V was cut by 5 bases and J by 6 bases, with 11 bases left in between. CDR3 sequence: CASSLTGSEQYF. The DNA for the CDR3 is TGTGCCAGCAGTCTTACCGGGAGCGAGCAGTACTTC.